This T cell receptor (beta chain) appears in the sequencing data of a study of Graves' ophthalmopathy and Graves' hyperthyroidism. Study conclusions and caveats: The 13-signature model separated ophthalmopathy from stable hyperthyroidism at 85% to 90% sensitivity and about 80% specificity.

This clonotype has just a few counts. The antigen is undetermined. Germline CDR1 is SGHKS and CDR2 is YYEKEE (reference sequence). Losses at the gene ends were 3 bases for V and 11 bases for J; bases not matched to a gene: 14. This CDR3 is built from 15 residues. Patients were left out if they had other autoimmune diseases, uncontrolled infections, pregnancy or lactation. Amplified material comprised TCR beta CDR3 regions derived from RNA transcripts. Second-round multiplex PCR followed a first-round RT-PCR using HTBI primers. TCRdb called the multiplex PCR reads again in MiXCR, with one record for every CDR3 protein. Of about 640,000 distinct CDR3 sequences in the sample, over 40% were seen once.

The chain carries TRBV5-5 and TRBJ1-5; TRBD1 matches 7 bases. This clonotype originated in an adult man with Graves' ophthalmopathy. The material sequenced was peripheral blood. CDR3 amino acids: CASSYDRVFDPTQHF. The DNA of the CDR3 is TGTGCCAGCAGCTATGACAGGGTGTTTGACCCGACCCAGCATTTT. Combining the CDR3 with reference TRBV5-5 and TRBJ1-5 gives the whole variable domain DAGVTQSPTHLIKTRGQQVTLRCSPISGHKSVSWYQQVLGQGPQFIFQYYEKEERGRGNFPDRFSARQFPNYSSELNVNALLLGDSALYLCASSYDRVFDPTQHFGDGTRLSIL.